This T cell receptor (beta chain) was profiled in a study of T cell responses to AZD1222 COVID-19 vaccine. Study-level findings and limits: Scientists sampled the repertoires only once the peak T cell response had passed. Seropositive at baseline were only a handful of AZD1222 recipients. Vaccination with two AZD1222 doses was followed by a rise in Spike-specific TCR breadth and depth.

Notes on this clone: The antigen is unknown.

The germline gives CDR1 MNHEY, CDR2 SVGAGI. V lost 4 bases, J lost 6 bases, and 13 bases lay in between. The CDR3 runs 14 residues. Using immunoSEQ multiplex PCR, the repertoire was profiled, and TCRdb retains in-frame clones only, with some absent. This table holds 100,000 to 150,000 clones, roughly 85% found once. This clonotype was obtained from an adult who received the AZD1222 COVID-19 vaccine. The chain uses TRBV6-5 and TRBJ2-1, with D unresolved. The material was peripheral blood, obtained 28 days after the second AZD1222 dose. In DNA, the CDR3 is TGTGCCAGCAGTTCCGAACGGGTTGGCAATGAGCAGTTCTTC. Encoded protein: CASSSERVGNEQFF.